Listed below are T cell receptor beta chains from one sample, sequenced in a study of read filtering for tumor transcriptome and immune sequencing. TCRdb called the reads again in MiXCR, with one record for every CDR3 protein. Of around 130,000 distinct CDR3 sequences in the sample, about an eighth were seen once. Sequencing was done on a sample of a population of CD138-negative cells sorted from bone marrow. These receptors originate from a donor at least 40 years old with multiple myeloma. Each CDR3 is given without its conserved first and last residue. The order of the fields is D gene, clone size, V gene, J gene, CDR3 protein. The D gene is left open where the match is weak. Only part of the rows carry a size: once, few, many, or a class if the clone is expanded.

>.|many|TRBV20-1|TRBJ1-2
SATPGLRDGYT
>.|many|TRBV19|TRBJ2-1
ASSIIAEVGQF
>.|many|TRBV5-5|TRBJ1-1
ASSLAMSVGTRSLNTEAF
>.|many|TRBV4-2|TRBJ2-1
ASSQGGAGDEQF
>TRBD1|many|TRBV5-1|TRBJ1-1
ASSFSGGNTEAF
>.|few|TRBV30|TRBJ1-3
AWSTRRSGNTIY
>.|many|TRBV6-1|TRBJ1-1
ASSHRNTEAF
>.|many|TRBV20-1|TRBJ1-2
SAQSNYGYT
>.|many|TRBV11-2|TRBJ2-5
ASSSVGGVEVETQY
>.|many|TRBV13|TRBJ2-5
ASSLVRETQY
>.|many|TRBV27|TRBJ1-1
ASSLSGAANTEAF
>TRBD2|many|TRBV5-1|TRBJ2-3
ASSPTLAGSTDTQY
>.|few|TRBV10-3|TRBJ1-1
AIGNGWPLNTEAF
>.|many|TRBV29-1|TRBJ2-7
SVEGPGTSYEQY
>TRBD1|many|TRBV28|TRBJ2-1
ASSLVRTGFGEQF
>.|many|TRBV29-1|TRBJ2-5
SGVDSLETQY
>.|many|TRBV5-1|TRBJ1-4
ASSRTSDSNEKLF
>TRBD1|.|TRBV2|TRBJ2-1
ATTRDRDNEQF
>TRBD1|many|TRBV5-1|TRBJ1-1
ASSLLQGGTEAF
>.|few|TRBV28|TRBJ1-1
ASSLWAAEGNTEAF
>.|many|TRBV7-9|TRBJ2-5
ASSSIQETQY
>TRBD1|many|TRBV7-2|TRBJ1-1
ASSPSTGISTEAF
>TRBD1|many|TRBV20-1|TRBJ2-1
SAYITGAGYNEQF